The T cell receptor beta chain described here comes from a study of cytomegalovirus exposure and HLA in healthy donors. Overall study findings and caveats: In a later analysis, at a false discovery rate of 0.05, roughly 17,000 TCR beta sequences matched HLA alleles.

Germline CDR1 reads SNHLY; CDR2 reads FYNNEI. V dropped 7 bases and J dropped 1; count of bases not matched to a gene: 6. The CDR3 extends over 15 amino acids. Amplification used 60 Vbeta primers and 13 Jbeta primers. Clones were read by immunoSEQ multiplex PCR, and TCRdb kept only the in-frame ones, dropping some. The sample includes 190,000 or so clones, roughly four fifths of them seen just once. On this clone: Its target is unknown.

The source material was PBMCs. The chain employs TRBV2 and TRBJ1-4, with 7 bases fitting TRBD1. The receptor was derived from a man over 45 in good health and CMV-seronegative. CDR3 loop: CASNYRGGTNEKLFF. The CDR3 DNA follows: TGTGCCAGCAATTACAGGGGTGGAACTAATGAAAAACTGTTTTTT.